What follows describes a single TCR beta chain. Its cognate antigen is unknown. The protocol was immunoSEQ multiplex PCR, while the TCRdb copy is restricted to in-frame clones and leaves out a portion. The sample has tens of thousands of clones, around 88% seen once; the top ten hold around 6.6%. The data were taken from a study of T cells after posttransplantation cyclophosphamide. Study-wide points: Tissue-infiltrating T cells from skin or gut overlapped little with blood T cells. Later post-transplant blood repertoires were often dominated by donor CD8+ memory clones. Recipient CMV seropositivity and CMV reactivation strongly tracked TRB clonality.

Germline V CDR1 and CDR2: SNHLY, FYNNEI. This CDR3 comprises 14 residues. J was trimmed by 7 bases and V by 7 bases; bases with no gene match: 9. The chain couples TRBV2 to TRBJ2-1, with TRBD2 matching over 8 bases. Sample: PBMCs. The source is a woman between 55 and 75 years old with a blood cancer, CMV-positive, and with a related stem cell donor. CDR3 coding DNA: TGTGCCAGCACCCTGATCGGGAGGGCTAATGAGCAGTTCTTC. Encoded protein: CASTLIGRANEQFF.